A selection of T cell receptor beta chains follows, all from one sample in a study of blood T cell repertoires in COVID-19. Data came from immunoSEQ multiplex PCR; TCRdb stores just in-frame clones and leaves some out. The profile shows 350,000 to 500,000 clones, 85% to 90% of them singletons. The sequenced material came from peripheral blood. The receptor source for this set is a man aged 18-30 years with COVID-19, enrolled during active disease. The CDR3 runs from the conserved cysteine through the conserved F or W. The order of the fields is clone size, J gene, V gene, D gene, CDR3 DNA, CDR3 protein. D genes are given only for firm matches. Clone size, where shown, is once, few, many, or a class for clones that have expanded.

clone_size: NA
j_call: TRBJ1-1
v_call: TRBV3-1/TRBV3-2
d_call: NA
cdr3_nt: TGTGCCAGCAGCCAAGTGCCTGGAGCGAACACTGAAGCTTTCTTT
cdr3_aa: CASSQVPGANTEAFF

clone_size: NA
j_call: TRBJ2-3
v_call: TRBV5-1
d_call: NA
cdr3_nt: TGCGCCAGCAGCTCGGGACTGACTAGCACAGATACGCAGTATTTT
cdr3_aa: CASSSGLTSTDTQYF

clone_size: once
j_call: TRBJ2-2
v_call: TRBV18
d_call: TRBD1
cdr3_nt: TGTGCCAGCTCACCAGACAGGGGAAGAGCCGGGGAGCTGTTTTTT
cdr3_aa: CASSPDRGRAGELFF

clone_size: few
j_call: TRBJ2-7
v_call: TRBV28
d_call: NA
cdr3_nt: TGTGCCAGCAGTCCCCACAGGGACCCCTACGAGCAGTACTTC
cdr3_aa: CASSPHRDPYEQYF

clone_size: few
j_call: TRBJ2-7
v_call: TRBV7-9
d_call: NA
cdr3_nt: TGTGCCAGCAGCCTCGCCGAGCTCTCCTACGAGCAGTACTTC
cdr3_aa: CASSLAELSYEQYF

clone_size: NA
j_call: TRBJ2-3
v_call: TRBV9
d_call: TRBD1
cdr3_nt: TGTGCCAGCAGCGCTCGACAGGGGGCTGATACGCAGTATTTT
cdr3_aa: CASSARQGADTQYF

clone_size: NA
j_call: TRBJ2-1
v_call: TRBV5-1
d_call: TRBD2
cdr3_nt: TGCGCCAGCAGCTTGGGGGGCGGGGGAGGGGATGAGCAGTTCTTC
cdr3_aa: CASSLGGGGGDEQFF

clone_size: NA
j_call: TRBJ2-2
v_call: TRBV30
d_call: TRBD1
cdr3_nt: TGTGCCTGGGGGACAGCTTCCACCGGGGAGCTGTTTTTT
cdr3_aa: CAWGTASTGELFF

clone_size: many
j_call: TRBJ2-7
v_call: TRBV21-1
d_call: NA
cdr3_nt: TGTGCCAGCAGCAAAGCCCCCTTAGCGGGAGGGCCCGAGCAGTACTTC
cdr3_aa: CASSKAPLAGGPEQYF

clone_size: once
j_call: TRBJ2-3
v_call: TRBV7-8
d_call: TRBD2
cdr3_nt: TGTGCCAGCAGCCTACTAGCGGGGAGCACAGATACGCAGTATTTT
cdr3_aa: CASSLLAGSTDTQYF

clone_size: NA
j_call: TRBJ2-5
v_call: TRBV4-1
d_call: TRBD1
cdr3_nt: TGCGCCAGCAGCCTCTCACCGGGACAGGGGGCAGTCGAGACCCAGTACTTC
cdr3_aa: CASSLSPGQGAVETQYF

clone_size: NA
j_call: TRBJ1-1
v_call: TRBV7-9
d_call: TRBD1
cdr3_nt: TGTGCCAGCAGCTTAGGGGCCGGGACAGGGAGAAACACTGAAGCTTTCTTT
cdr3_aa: CASSLGAGTGRNTEAFF

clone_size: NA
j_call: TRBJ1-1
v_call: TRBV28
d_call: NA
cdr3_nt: TGTGCCAGCAGTATGCGGGACTTTATGAACACTGAAGCTTTCTTT
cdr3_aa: CASSMRDFMNTEAFF

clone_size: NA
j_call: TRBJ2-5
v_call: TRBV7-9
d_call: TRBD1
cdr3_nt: TGTGCCAGCAGCTTAGACAGGGGACGAGAGACCCAGTACTTC
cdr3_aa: CASSLDRGRETQYF

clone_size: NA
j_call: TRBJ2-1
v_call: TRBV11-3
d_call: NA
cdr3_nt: TGTGCCAGCAGCCGAACCAACAGGGATGGTGGGAATGAGCAGTTCTTC
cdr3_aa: CASSRTNRDGGNEQFF

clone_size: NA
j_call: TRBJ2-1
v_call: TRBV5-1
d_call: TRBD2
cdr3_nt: TGCGCCAGCAGCTTATCCCCTAGCGGGAGGCCTGAGCAGTTCTTC
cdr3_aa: CASSLSPSGRPEQFF

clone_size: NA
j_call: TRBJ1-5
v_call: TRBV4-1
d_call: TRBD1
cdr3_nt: TGCGCCAGCAGCCAAGAGTTCAGGACAGGGACCAATCAGCCCCAGCATTTT
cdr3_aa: CASSQEFRTGTNQPQHF

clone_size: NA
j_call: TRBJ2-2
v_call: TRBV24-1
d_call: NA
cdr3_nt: TGTGCCACCAGCGCGTATTCAGCGGATACGAACACCGGGGAGCTGTTTTTT
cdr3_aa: CATSAYSADTNTGELFF

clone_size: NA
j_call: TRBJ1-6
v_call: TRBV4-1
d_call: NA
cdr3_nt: TGCGCCAGCAGCCAAGCCAGGCCCCGGAAAGGCAATTCACCCCTCCACTTT
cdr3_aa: CASSQARPRKGNSPLHF

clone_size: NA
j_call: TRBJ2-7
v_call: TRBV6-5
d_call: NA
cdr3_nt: TGTGCCAGTAGAGCCGGGCCCCTCGGGGCCTACGAGCAGTACTTC
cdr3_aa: CASRAGPLGAYEQYF

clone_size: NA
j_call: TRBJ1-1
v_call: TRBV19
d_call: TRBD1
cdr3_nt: TGTGCCAGTAGTAGGTTCGGGGACAGGGGGATTGAAGCTTTCTTT
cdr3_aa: CASSRFGDRGIEAFF

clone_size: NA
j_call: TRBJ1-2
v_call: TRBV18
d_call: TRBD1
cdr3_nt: TGTGCCAGCTCACCCCGAACAGGGGACGGCTACACCTTC
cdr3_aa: CASSPRTGDGYTF

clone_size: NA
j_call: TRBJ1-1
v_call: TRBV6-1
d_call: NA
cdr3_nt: TGTGCCAGCAGTGAGCGGGGAGACACTGAAGCTTTCTTT
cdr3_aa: CASSERGDTEAFF

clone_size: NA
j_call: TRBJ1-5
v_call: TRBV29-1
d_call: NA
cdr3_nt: TGCAGCGTTGGGGGCGGCAATCAGCCCCAGCATTTT
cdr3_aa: CSVGGGNQPQHF

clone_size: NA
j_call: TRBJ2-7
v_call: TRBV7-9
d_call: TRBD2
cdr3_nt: TGTGCCAGCAGCTCCCACCTAGGGAGGGAGGTCTACTACGAGCAGTACTTC
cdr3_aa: CASSSHLGREVYYEQYF

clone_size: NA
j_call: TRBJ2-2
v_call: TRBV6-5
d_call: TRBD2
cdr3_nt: TGTGCCAGTACACTAGCGGGGGGGAACACCGGGGAGCTGTTTTTT
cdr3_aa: CASTLAGGNTGELFF

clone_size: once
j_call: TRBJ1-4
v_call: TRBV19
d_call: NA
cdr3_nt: TGTGCCAGTAGTACCAGCGGCGGGGGTGAAAAACTGTTTTTT
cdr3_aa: CASSTSGGGEKLFF

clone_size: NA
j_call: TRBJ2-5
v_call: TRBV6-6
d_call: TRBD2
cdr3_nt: TGTGCCAGCAGTCGACCGACTAGCGGGACCCTTAGGGTGGGGACCCAGTACTTC
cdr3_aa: CASSRPTSGTLRVGTQYF

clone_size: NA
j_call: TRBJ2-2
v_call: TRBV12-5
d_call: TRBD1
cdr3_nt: TGTGCTAGTGGTCATGTCTCGGGACAGGGTGCCGGGGAGCTGTTTTTT
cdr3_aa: CASGHVSGQGAGELFF

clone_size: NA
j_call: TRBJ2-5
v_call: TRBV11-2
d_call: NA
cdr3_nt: TGTGCCAGCAGCCCTTTCCCGGACTCACAAGAGACCCAGTACTTC
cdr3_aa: CASSPFPDSQETQYF

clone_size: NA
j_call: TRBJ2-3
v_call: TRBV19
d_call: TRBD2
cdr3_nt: TGTGCCAGTAGTTTTACAGCGGGGGGGTCGACAGATACGCAGTATTTT
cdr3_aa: CASSFTAGGSTDTQYF

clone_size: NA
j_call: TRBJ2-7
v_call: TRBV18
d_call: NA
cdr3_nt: TGTGCCAGCTCACCGACGGGTGGATATAACTACGAGCAGTACTTC
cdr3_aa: CASSPTGGYNYEQYF

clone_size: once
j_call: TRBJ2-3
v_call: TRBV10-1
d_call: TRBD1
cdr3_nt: TGCGCCAGCAAGGACAGGGGGACAGATACGCAGTATTTT
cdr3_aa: CASKDRGTDTQYF

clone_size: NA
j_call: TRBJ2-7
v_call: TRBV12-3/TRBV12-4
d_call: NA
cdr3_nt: TGTGCCAGCTCGGACAACTCCTACGAGCAGTACTTC
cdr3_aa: CASSDNSYEQYF

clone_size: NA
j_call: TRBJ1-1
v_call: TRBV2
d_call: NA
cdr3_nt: TGTGCCAGCAGTGCGACAGGGAACACTGAAGCTTTCTTT
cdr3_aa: CASSATGNTEAFF

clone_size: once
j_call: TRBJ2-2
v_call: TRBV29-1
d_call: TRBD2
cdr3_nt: TGCAGCGTTGAAGTTAGTCCGGGGAGGGACACCGGGGAGCTGTTTTTT
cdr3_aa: CSVEVSPGRDTGELFF

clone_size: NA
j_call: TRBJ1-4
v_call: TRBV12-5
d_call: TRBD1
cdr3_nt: TGTGCTAGTGGTGGAGGACAGGGGAGTGAAAAACTGTTTTTT
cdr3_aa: CASGGGQGSEKLFF

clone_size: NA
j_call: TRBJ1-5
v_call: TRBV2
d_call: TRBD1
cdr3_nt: TGTGCCAGCAGTGTCCAGGCCAGGGGGCAAAATCAGCCCCAGCATTTT
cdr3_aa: CASSVQARGQNQPQHF

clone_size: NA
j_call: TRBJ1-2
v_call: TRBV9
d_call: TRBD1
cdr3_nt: TGTGCCAGCAGCCCTGACAGGGGCCCCCTTCGCGGCTACACCTTC
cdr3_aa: CASSPDRGPLRGYTF

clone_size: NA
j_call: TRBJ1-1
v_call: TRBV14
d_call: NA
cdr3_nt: TGTGCCAGCAGCCAAGGCTGGGGCACGGTGACCACTGAAGCTTTCTTT
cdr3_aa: CASSQGWGTVTTEAFF

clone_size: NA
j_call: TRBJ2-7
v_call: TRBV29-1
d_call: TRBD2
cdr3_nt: TGCAGCGCGGGACTAGCGGGACCCGAGCAGTACTTC
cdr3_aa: CSAGLAGPEQYF

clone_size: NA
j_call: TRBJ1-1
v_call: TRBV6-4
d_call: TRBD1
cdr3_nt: TGTGCCACCTATGAGGGGGCGGGCCTGGCTTTCTTT
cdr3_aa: CATYEGAGLAFF

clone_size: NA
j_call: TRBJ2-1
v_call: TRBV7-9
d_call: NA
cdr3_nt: TGTGCCAGCAGCTTCAGCGGCAAATACAATGAGCAGTTCTTC
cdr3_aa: CASSFSGKYNEQFF

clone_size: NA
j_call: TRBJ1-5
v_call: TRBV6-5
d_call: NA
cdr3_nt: TGTGCCAGCAGGAGGAACAGGGCGGGTCAGCCCCAGCATTTT
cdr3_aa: CASRRNRAGQPQHF

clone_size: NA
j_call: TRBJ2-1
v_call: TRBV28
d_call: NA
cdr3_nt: TGTGCCAGCAGCCAAGGGGGGGGCGGGAGCTCCTACAATGAGCAGTTCTTC
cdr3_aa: CASSQGGGGSSYNEQFF

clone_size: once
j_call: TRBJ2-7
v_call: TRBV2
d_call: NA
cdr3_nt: TGTGCCAGCCGACAGGACACCTACGAGCAGTACTTC
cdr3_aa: CASRQDTYEQYF

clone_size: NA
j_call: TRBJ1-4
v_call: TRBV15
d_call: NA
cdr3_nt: TGTGCCACCAGCATGCACGGGACATCTAATGAAAAACTGTTTTTT
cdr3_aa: CATSMHGTSNEKLFF

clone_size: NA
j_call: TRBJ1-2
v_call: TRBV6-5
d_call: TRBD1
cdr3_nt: TGTGCCAGCAGCATCCACAGGGGTGACTATGGCTACACCTTC
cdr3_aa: CASSIHRGDYGYTF

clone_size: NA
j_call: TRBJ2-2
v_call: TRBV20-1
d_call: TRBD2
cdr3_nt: TGCAGTGCTAGTGACCTAGCGGGAGGATACACCGGGGAGCTGTTTTTT
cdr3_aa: CSASDLAGGYTGELFF

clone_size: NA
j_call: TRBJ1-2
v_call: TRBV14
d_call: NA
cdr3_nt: TGTGCCAGCAGCCAGGTTGGAGGGGTTGACTATGGCTACACCTTC
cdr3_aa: CASSQVGGVDYGYTF

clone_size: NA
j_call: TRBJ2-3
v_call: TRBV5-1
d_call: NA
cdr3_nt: TGCGCCAGCAGCTTGGGCAGGGCAGATACGCAGTATTTT
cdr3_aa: CASSLGRADTQYF

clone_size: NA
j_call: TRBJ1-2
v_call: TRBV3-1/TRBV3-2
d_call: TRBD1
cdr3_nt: TGTGCCAGCAGCTTACCGGACAGGGGGCAAAGTGGCTACACCTTC
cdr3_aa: CASSLPDRGQSGYTF

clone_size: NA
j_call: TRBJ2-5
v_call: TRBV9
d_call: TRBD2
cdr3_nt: TGTGCCAGCAGCACTGGAGCGGGGGGGCTCGAGACCCAGTACTTC
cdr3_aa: CASSTGAGGLETQYF

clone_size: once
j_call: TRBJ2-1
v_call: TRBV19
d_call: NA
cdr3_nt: TGTGCCAGTAGTATAGTAACGCGGTCCTACGGGAATGAGCAGTTCTTC
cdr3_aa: CASSIVTRSYGNEQFF

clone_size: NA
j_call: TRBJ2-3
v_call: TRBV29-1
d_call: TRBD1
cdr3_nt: TGCAGCGGCGGACAGGGCTCAGATACGCAGTATTTT
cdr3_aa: CSGGQGSDTQYF

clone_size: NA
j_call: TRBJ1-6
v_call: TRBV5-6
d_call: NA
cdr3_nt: TGTGCCAGCAGCTTGGTCAGCTCCTATAATTCACCCCTCCACTTT
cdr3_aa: CASSLVSSYNSPLHF

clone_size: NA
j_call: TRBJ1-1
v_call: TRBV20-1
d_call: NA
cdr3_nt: TGCAGTGCCATACTCAACACTGAAGCTTTCTTT
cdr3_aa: CSAILNTEAFF

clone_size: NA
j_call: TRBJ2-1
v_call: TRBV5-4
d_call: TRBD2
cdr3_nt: TGTGCCAGCAGTCAGAACGGGGGGGCCAATGAGCAGTTCTTC
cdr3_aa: CASSQNGGANEQFF

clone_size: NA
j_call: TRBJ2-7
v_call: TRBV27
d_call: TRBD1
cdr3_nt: TGTGCCAGCAGCCTCCGGGACAGGGGGCCCTACGAGCAGTACTTC
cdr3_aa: CASSLRDRGPYEQYF